The 9 T cell receptor beta chains below were found in one sample sequenced in a study of T cell repertoires in cytomegalovirus infection. TCRdb reprocessed the reads with MiXCR, giving one entry per CDR3 protein. The sample shows around 300,000 distinct CDR3 sequences, more than 8% of them seen only once. Sample: PBMCs. Source of these receptors: a human donor in good health (CMV status not recorded). Some clones in this sample may be carry-over from other donors' samples.

The J gene is TRBJ2-1, the V gene TRBV2; no definite D call. From germline, CDR1 is SNHLY and CDR2 FYNNEI. The CDR3 has 13 residues. Between the trimmed V and J ends, which lost 8 bases and 4 bases, there was a span of 12 bases. As DNA, the CDR3 is TGTGCCAGCCGTCTTACACTTTACAATGAGCAGTTCTTC. Encoded protein: CASRLTLYNEQFF.

V and J are TRBV12-3 or TRBV12-4 and TRBJ2-7; maybe TRBD1 (6 bases). This CDR3 has 15 amino acids. V gave up 6 bases and J gave up 2 bases, with 17 bases separating them. CDR3 residues: CASRPTGAPPYEQYF. The DNA of the CDR3 is TGTGCCAGCAGGCCGACAGGCGCACCCCCCTACGAGCAGTACTTC.

The V and J genes are TRBV7-3 and TRBJ2-7; D perhaps matches TRBD2 (6 bases). CDR3 length: 15 amino acids. V lost 2 bases, J lost 1 base, and 12 bases lay in between. CDR1 is SGHTA, CDR2 FQGTGA, per germline. The CDR3 reads CASSLYSGTSYEQYF. The CDR3 DNA sequence: TGTGCCAGCAGCTTATATAGCGGCACGTCCTACGAGCAGTACTTC. Variable domain in full (rest from reference TRBV7-3 and TRBJ2-7): GAGVSQTPSNKVTEKGKYVELRCDPISGHTALYWYRQSLGQGPEFLIYFQGTGAADDSGLPNDRFFAVRPEGSVSTLKIQRTERGDSAVYLCASSLYSGTSYEQYFGPGTRLTVT.

V is TRBV12-3 or TRBV12-4 and J is TRBJ2-3; 9 nucleotides agree with TRBD2. The V segment lost 8 bases and the J segment 0 bases; nucleotides outside the gene matches: 18. This CDR3 is 19 amino acids long. CDR3 coding DNA: TGTGCCAGCGGAACTGGAATGGGACTAGCTTTTTCTAGCACAGATACGCAGTATTTT. Amino acid sequence: CASGTGMGLAFSSTDTQYF.

This clonotype was recorded many times. The chain has TRBV6-8 and TRBJ1-6; D is unresolved. Germline assignment: CDR1 MNHGY and CDR2 SAAAGT. The length of the CDR3 is 16 residues. The V end lost 6 bases, the J end lost 0 bases, and 12 bases lay between the germline ends. Written as DNA, the CDR3 is TGTGCCAGCAGAGAATCCGGGAGCTCCTATAATTCACCCCTCCACTTT. The encoded protein is CASRESGSSYNSPLHF.

This clonotype occurred a few times. The chain has TRBV12-3 or TRBV12-4 and TRBJ1-2, with D possibly TRBD1 on 5 matching bases. The CDR3 is 14 residues long. With 5 bases removed from V and 3 bases from J, the gap between germline ends came to 13 bases. As DNA, the CDR3 is TGTGCCAGCAGTACACGGGACGGACACTATGGCTACACCTTC. This gives the protein CASSTRDGHYGYTF.

This clonotype has ten or more counts. The chain's CDR3 is CASSYLTGGLSEAFF. CDR3 DNA: TGTGCCAGCAGTTATCTGACAGGGGGGTTGTCTGAAGCTTTCTTT. J is TRBJ1-1 and V is TRBV6-5; TRBD1 matches at 9 bases. CDR1 and CDR2 (germline): MNHEY, SVGAGI. The CDR3 loop spans 15 amino acids. Unmatched junction bases numbered 8, after V lost 3 bases and J lost 6 bases.

This clonotype has more than one count but fewer than ten. The V and J genes are TRBV4-1 and TRBJ2-5; D may be TRBD1 or TRBD2 (5 bases each). The V and J ends lost 3 bases and 5 bases respectively, with 10 bases between them. Germline CDR1 is MGHRA and CDR2 is YSYEKL. This CDR3 spans 13 amino acids. The CDR3 coding sequence is TGCGCCAGCAGCCACTTAGGGGAGGAGACCCAGTACTTC. It codes for CASSHLGEETQYF.

In this sample, this clonotype turned up a few times. The V and J genes are TRBV12-3 or TRBV12-4 and TRBJ2-7, with D perhaps matching TRBD1 (5 bases). There are 13 residues in the CDR3. Trimming took 2 bases from V and 3 from J, leaving 8 bases between them. The CDR3, as DNA: TGTGCCAGCAGTTTAAACAGGTTCTACGAGCAGTACTTC. Encoded protein: CASSLNRFYEQYF.